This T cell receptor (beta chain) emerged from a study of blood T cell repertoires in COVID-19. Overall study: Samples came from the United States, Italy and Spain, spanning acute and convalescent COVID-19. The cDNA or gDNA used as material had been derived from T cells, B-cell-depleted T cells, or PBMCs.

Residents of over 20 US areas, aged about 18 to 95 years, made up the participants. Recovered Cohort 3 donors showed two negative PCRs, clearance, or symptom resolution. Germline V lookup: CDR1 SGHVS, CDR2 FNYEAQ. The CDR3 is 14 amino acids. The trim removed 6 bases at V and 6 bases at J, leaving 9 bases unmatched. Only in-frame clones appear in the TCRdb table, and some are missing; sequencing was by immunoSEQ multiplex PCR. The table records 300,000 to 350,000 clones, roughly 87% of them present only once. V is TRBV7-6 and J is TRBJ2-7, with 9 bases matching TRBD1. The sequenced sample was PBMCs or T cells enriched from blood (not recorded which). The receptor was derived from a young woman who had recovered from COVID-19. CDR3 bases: TGTGCCAGCAGTCCCGGGACAGGGCAGTTCGAGCAGTACTTC. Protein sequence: CASSPGTGQFEQYF.